The source of this T cell receptor beta chain is a study of Graves' ophthalmopathy and Graves' hyperthyroidism. In this sample, this clonotype turned up many times. The antigen remains unidentified. Amplified material comprised TCR beta CDR3 regions derived from RNA transcripts. After a first-round RT-PCR with HTBI primers, a second-round multiplex PCR was run. TCRdb re-derived calls from the multiplex PCR reads in MiXCR, one entry per CDR3 protein. This sample yields roughly 400,000 distinct CDR3 sequences, of which approximately 20% are seen a single time; more than 1.5% belongs to the top ten. General study points: Detected in blood as well were most expanded thyroid clonotypes with frequency above 0.001.

Sequencing was performed on peripheral blood. The receptor was derived from a woman younger than 35 with Graves' ophthalmopathy.

Written as DNA, the CDR3 is TGTGCCTGGAGTTGGGGATGGGACAGGGGGAACACTGAAGCTTTCTTT. It encodes CAWSWGWDRGNTEAFF. The chain uses TRBV30 and TRBJ1-1; 10 nucleotides agree with TRBD1. Germline CDR1 and CDR2: GTSNPN and SVGIG (reference sequence). The CDR3 contains 16 residues. The J segment lost 1 base and the V segment lost 2 bases, leaving 7 bases of the junction unmatched.